This T cell receptor (beta chain) was recovered during a study of blood T cell repertoires in COVID-19. Study-level information: COVID-19 samples, acute and convalescent, were from the United States, Italy and Spain. Sample material is recorded as cDNA or gDNA derived from T cells, B-cell-depleted T cells, or PBMCs.

In the original workflow: Amplification from reference gene primers served as the basis for estimated nucleated cell counts. Sequenced by immunoSEQ multiplex PCR; TCRdb stores in-frame clones only, minus some. V, J and clone size are those of that table, while D and trimming were read from the DNA. The sample holds roughly 52,000 clones, around four fifths seen once. Germline CDR1 SGDLS, CDR2 YYNGEE. The CDR3 contains 16 residues. V trimming: 3 bases; J trimming: 6 bases; junction bases outside the gene matches: 8. The TCR originated in a human donor in a cohort sampled during active COVID-19. The chain uses TRBV9 and TRBJ2-1; 11 bases fit TRBD2. Sample: peripheral blood. The CDR3 reads CASSATGTSGINEQFF. CDR3 nucleotide sequence: TGTGCCAGCAGCGCAACCGGGACTAGCGGTATCAATGAGCAGTTCTTC.